Detailed here is one T cell receptor (beta chain). Its specificity is unknown. With a J-beta primer mix and a sample-barcoded 5' primer, a second PCR ran roughly 7 to 11 cycles. Every molecule of cDNA carried a tag from a template-switch adaptor with 12 random nucleotides. TCRdb processed the 5' RACE reads anew with MiXCR; each CDR3 protein has one entry. Seen here are 550,000 to 600,000 distinct CDR3 sequences, about 25% observed once, and the top ten hold under 20%. The sample originates from a study of blood T cells in healthy people across ages. Study-wide results and caveats: Both naive CD4+ cell counts and diversity were greater in long-lived donors than in aged donors. Investigators treated diversity estimates from one million T cells as underestimates.

Each sample used at least 6.5 million PBMCs. Germline V gene data show CDR1 as SGHRS and CDR2 as YFSETQ. CDR3 length: 14 amino acids. Trimming cost V 6 bases and J 7 bases; bases outside gene matches: 10. What was sequenced was blood. This rearrangement joins TRBV5-1 to TRBJ2-1, with 7 bases that match TRBD1. The clonotype was recovered from an older woman in good health. CDR3 residues: CASNRDSLGNEQFF. The DNA of the CDR3 is TGCGCCAGCAACCGGGACAGCCTAGGTAATGAGCAGTTCTTC.